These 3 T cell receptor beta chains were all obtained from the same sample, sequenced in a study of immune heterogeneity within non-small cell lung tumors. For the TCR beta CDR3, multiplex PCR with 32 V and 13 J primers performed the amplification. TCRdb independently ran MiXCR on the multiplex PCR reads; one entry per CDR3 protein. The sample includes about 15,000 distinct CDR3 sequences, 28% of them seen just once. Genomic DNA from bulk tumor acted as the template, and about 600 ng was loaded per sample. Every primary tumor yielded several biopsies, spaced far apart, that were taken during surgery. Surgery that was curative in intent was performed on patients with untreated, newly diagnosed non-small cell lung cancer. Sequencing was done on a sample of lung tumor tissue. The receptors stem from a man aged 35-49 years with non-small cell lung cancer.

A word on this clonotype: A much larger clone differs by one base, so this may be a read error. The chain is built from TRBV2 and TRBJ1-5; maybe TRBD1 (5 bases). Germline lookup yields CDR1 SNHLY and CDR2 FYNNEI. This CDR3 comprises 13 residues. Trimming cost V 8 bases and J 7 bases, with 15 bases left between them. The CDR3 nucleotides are TGTGCCAGCGGGCAGGGACCGCGACAGCCCCAGCATTTT. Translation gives CASGQGPRQPQHF.

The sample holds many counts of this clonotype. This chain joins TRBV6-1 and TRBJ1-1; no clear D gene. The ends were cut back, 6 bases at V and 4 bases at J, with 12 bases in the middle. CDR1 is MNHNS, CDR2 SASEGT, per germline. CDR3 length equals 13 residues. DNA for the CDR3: TGTGCCAGCAGCTCGGGGTTTGCCACTGAAGCTTTCTTT. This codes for CASSSGFATEAFF.

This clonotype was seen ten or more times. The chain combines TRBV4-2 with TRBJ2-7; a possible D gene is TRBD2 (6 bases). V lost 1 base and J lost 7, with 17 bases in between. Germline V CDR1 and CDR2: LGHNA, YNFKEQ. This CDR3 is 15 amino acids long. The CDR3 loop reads CASSQVLGGGWEQYF. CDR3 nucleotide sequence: TGTGCCAGCAGCCAAGTCCTGGGCGGAGGGTGGGAGCAGTACTTC.